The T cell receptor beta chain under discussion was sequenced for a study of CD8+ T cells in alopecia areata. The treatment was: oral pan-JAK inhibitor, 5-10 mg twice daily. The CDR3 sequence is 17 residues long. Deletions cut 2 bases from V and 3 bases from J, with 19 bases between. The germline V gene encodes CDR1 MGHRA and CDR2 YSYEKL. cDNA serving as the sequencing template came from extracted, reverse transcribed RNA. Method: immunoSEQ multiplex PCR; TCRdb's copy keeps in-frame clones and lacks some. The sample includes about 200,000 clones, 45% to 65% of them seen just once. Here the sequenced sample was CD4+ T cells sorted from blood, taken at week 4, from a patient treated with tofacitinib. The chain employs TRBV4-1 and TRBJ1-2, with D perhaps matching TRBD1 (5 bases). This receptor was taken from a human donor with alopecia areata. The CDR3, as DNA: TGCGCCAGCAGCCAACGTGAAGCGGGGCCGGCGGACTATGGCTACACCTTC. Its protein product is CASSQREAGPADYGYTF.